A single sample is the source of the 10 T cell receptor beta chains below, sequenced in a study of cytomegalovirus exposure and HLA in healthy donors. PCR amplification relied on 60 Vbeta primers (plus 13 Jbeta primers). The table came from immunoSEQ multiplex PCR; TCRdb's copy has only in-frame clones and leaves some out. This table has around 110,000 clones, 71% appearing once. Sequencing used PBMCs. The receptors come from a female donor in good health and CMV-seronegative.

A few counts support this clone. V gene TRBV10-2 combines with J gene TRBJ2-3, with 9 nucleotides matching TRBD2. The trim removed 8 bases at V and 5 bases at J, leaving 8 bases unmatched. CDR3 length: 14 amino acids. CDR1 is WSHSY and CDR2 is SAAADI in the germline V gene. CDR3 in amino acids: CASSPSGVVDTQYF. The CDR3 DNA is TGCGCCAGCTCCCCTAGCGGGGTGGTAGATACGCAGTATTTT.

This chain joins TRBV4-2 and TRBJ2-3; TRBD2 matches at 15 bases. Per the germline V gene, CDR1 is LGHNA and CDR2 is YNFKEQ. The CDR3 consists of 18 residues. V was clipped by 3 bases and J by 2 bases; unmatched bases: 6. CDR3 sequence (DNA): TGTGCCAGCAGCCAGGGACTAGCGGGAGGTGGGGACACAGATACGCAGTATTTT. This encodes CASSQGLAGGGDTDTQYF.

This chain joins TRBV5-1 and TRBJ2-7; D unclear. Germline V lookup: CDR1 SGHRS, CDR2 YFSETQ. The germline V and J ends were trimmed by 0 bases and 3 bases, with 7 bases remaining between them. The CDR3 runs to 13 residues. This CDR3 is CASSLGGDYEQYF. In nucleotides, the CDR3 is TGCGCCAGCAGCTTGGGAGGAGACTACGAGCAGTACTTC.

This clone was found a few times. The chain carries TRBV5-4 and TRBJ2-1; 16 positions agree with TRBD2. Germline CDR1 and CDR2: SGHNT and YYREEE (reference sequence). Germline trimming cut 2 bases from V and 10 bases from J; bases unmatched to any gene: 3. This CDR3 has 15 residues. The CDR3: CASSFGTSGRGEQFF. The CDR3 bases are TGTGCCAGCAGCTTCGGGACTAGCGGGAGGGGAGAGCAGTTCTTC.

The rearrangement links TRBV28 to TRBJ2-7; 8 bases map to TRBD2. Trimming removed 0 bases from V and 2 bases from J; junction bases left unmatched: 0. This CDR3 contains 14 residues. The germline V gene has CDR1 MDHEN and CDR2 SYDVKM. CDR3 in DNA: TGTGCCAGCAGTTTATGGGGACTAGCCTACGAGCAGTACTTC. This encodes CASSLWGLAYEQYF.

V and J are TRBV27 and TRBJ2-3, with TRBD1 identical over 8 bases. The CDR3 runs 14 residues. Germline V CDR1 and CDR2: MNHEY, SMNVEV (reference sequence). J gave up 2 bases and V 6 bases, and 4 bases lay outside the gene matches. DNA of the CDR3: TGTGCCAGCAGCCTGGACAGGGTCACAGATACGCAGTATTTT. Protein: CASSLDRVTDTQYF.

V and J are TRBV7-9 and TRBJ1-1; 9 bases are shared with TRBD1. V gave up 6 bases and J gave up 11 bases; unmatched junction bases: 7. The germline CDR1 and CDR2 sequences are SEHNR and FQNEAQ (reference sequence). The CDR3 has 12 amino acids. This chain's CDR3 is CASSPGQGTAFF. CDR3 DNA: TGTGCCAGCAGTCCTGGACAGGGGACGGCTTTCTTT.

This chain links TRBV2 with TRBJ1-2; a weak D match, TRBD1 (6 bases). V lost 5 bases, J lost 4 bases, and 14 bases lay in between. CDR1 SNHLY and CDR2 FYNNEI come from the germline V gene. The CDR3 covers 14 residues. CDR3 sequence reads: CASSPLDSTYGYTF. The CDR3 DNA sequence: TGTGCCAGCAGTCCCCTGGACAGTACCTATGGCTACACCTTC.

This chain links TRBV11-3 with TRBJ2-3; possibly TRBD2 for D (8 bases). Germline V CDR1 and CDR2: SGHNT, YENEEA. V lost 4 bases and J 3 bases, leaving 17 bases between the germline ends. The CDR3 extends over 16 amino acids. The CDR3 region is CASSSRGAGGTDTQYF. The CDR3 DNA is TGTGCCAGCAGCTCGCGGGGGGCAGGGGGGACAGATACGCAGTATTTT.

There are a few counts of this clone. J is TRBJ2-7 and V is TRBV5-4; 10 nucleotides match TRBD1. The CDR3 totals 16 residues. The J segment lost 3 bases and the V segment lost 0 bases, leaving 6 bases of the junction unmatched. CDR1 SGHNT and CDR2 YYREEE come from the germline V gene (reference sequence). CDR3 sequence (DNA): TGTGCCAGCAGCTTGGTCGGGACAGGGGTTGGCTACGAGCAGTACTTC. Amino acids: CASSLVGTGVGYEQYF. The full variable domain, with the rest looked up from reference TRBV5-4 and TRBJ2-7, is ETGVTQSPTHLIKTRGQQVTLRCSSQSGHNTVSWYQQALGQGPQFIFQYYREEENGRGNFPPRFSGLQFPNYSSELNVNALELDDSALYLCASSLVGTGVGYEQYFGPGTRLTVT.